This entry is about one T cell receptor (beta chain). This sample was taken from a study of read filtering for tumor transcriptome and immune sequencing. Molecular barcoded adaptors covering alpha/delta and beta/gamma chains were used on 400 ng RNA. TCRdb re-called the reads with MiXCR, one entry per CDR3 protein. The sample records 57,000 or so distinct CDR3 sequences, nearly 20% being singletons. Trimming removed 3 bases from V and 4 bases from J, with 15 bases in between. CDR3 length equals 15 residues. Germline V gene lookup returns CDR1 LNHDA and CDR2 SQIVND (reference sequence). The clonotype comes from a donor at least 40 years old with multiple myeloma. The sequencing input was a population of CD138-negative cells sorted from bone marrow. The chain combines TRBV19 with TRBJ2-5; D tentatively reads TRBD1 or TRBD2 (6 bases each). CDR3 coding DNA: TGTGCCAGTAGTATTACTGGGGGGCGAGGAGAGACCCAGTACTTC. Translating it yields CASSITGGRGETQYF.